This entry lists 4 T cell receptor beta chains sequenced from one sample in a study of T-cell reconstitution after alpha-beta-depleted transplantation in children. A library of TCRbeta sequences, prepared with unique molecular identifiers, was generated. TCRdb reprocessed the PCR reads via MiXCR and lists one record per CDR3 protein. The repertoire consists of around 250,000 distinct CDR3 sequences, with 6.5% to 9% occurring once and the leading ten covering just under 6.5%. The specimen comprised PBMCs, mostly from graft donor cells, sampled 180 days after TCRalphabeta/CD19-depleted stem cell transplant. The receptors here all came from a male patient between 5 and 17 years old who had a stem cell transplant for acute lymphoblastic leukemia, so the T cells may come from the graft donor.

This clonotype was found many times. The rearrangement links TRBV7-9 to TRBJ2-7; 9 nucleotides match TRBD2. V was pared by 5 bases and J by 3 bases, with 8 bases of the junction left unmatched. The CDR3 sequence is 15 residues long. Germline CDR1 and CDR2: SEHNR and FQNEAQ (reference sequence). In DNA form, the CDR3 reads TGTGCCAGCAGCGTCGCTAGCGGGAATTACTACGAGCAGTACTTC. Amino acids: CASSVASGNYYEQYF.

Remarks on this clonotype: A much larger clone differs by one base, so this may be a read error. V gene TRBV25-1 combines with J gene TRBJ1-2, with D unresolved. Trimming took off 2 bases at V and 11 bases at J, with 9 bases between the two ends. Looked up from germline, CDR1 is MGHDK and CDR2 is SYGVNS. The CDR3 runs 11 residues. The CDR3 DNA is TGTGCCAGCAGTGAAGAGCGTAGGTACACCTTC. Protein: CASSEERRYTF.

This clonotype was seen ten or more times. This chain links TRBV5-5 with TRBJ2-3, with a tentative D call TRBD1 (5 bases). Germline lookup yields CDR1 SGHKS and CDR2 YYEKEE (reference sequence). Trimming took 0 bases from V and 0 from J, leaving 8 bases between them. The CDR3 covers 15 residues. The CDR3 DNA sequence: TGTGCCAGCAGCTTGGCCAGGGTGAGCACAGATACGCAGTATTTT. Its translation is CASSLARVSTDTQYF.

This clonotype was seen repeatedly, ten times or more. The chain couples TRBV12-3 or TRBV12-4 to TRBJ2-7; TRBD1 might be the D (6 bases). The CDR3 extends over 14 amino acids. V lost 11 bases and J 0 bases, leaving 17 bases between the germline ends. The CDR3 is CAGTGLQVSYEQYF. CDR3 bases: TGTGCCGGAACAGGGCTACAGGTCTCCTACGAGCAGTACTTC.